Presented here are 2 T cell receptor beta chains from one specimen sequenced in a study of Ad26.COV2.S vaccination and SARS-CoV-2 variants. Treatment given: some 19 received Ad26.COV2.S at low or high dose, single or two shots; 5 received placebo; per-sample allocation not given. Day 63 following the first vaccine or placebo injection was when the samples were taken. Sequencing used immunoSEQ multiplex PCR; TCRdb keeps in-frame clones, though not all of them. The data hold about 680,000 clones, with 89% observed a single time. Sequencing used peripheral blood, obtained in a trial of Ad26.COV2.S vaccine versus placebo. Receptors were obtained from a person between 18 and 60 years old who received the Ad26.COV2.S COVID-19 vaccine or a placebo.

This chain links TRBV19 with TRBJ2-3; 8 bases agree with TRBD2. With 7 bases clipped from V and 2 bases from J, the junction kept 5 bases outside the gene matches. Looked up from germline, CDR1 is LNHDA and CDR2 is SQIVND (reference sequence). The CDR3 is made up of 14 amino acids. The CDR3 sequence is CASTSGGYTDTQYF. The CDR3, as DNA: TGTGCCAGTACATCGGGAGGGTACACAGATACGCAGTATTTT.

The gene calls are TRBV18 and TRBJ2-7; TRBD1 or TRBD2 may be the D gene (5 bases each). V lost 4 bases and J lost 3, with 13 bases in between. Germline V CDR1 and CDR2: KGHSH, LQKENI. CDR3 size: 14 residues. CDR3 residues: CASSLPGRSYEQYF. CDR3 nucleotide sequence: TGTGCCAGCTCACTCCCGGGACGGAGCTACGAGCAGTACTTC. Full variable domain (missing parts from reference TRBV18 and TRBJ2-7): NAGVMQNPRHLVRRRGQEARLRCSPMKGHSHVYWYRQLPEEGLKFMVYLQKENIIDESGMPKERFSAEFPKEGPSILRIQQVVRGDSAAYFCASSLPGRSYEQYFGPGTRLTVT.